This TCR beta chain was identified in a study of T cells in Graves' hyperthyroidism and ophthalmopathy. CDR3 length: 16 residues. Germline CDR1 reads KGHSH; CDR2 reads LQKENI. V shed 3 bases and J 2 bases; nucleotides not matched to a gene: 5. Template material for amplifying TCR beta CDR3 regions consisted of RNA transcripts. The HTBI primer set drove a first-round RT-PCR of the TCR CDR3. MiXCR was run by TCRdb on the multiplex PCR reads, yielding one entry per CDR3 protein. The sample records about 530,000 distinct CDR3 sequences, 15% to 20% being singletons. Study-level points and caveats: In the blood, most expanded thyroid clonotypes above 0.001 appeared as well.

Ophthalmopathy patients all had a Clinical Activity Score of at least 3, a NOSPECS grade of at least 4 and disease under 3 months old. Exclusion of a patient resulted from uncontrolled infection, other autoimmune disease, pregnancy or lactation. Clinical symptoms, serum thyroxine, TRAb, thyroid ultrasound and orbital computed tomography informed diagnoses. With regard to this clonotype: Its antigen is unknown.

Specimen: blood. V usage is TRBV18 and J usage is TRBJ1-3; 9 nucleotides match TRBD1. The TCR originated in a woman aged 18 to 35 with Graves' ophthalmopathy. The CDR3 nucleotides read TGTGCCAGCTCACCGCAGGGACAGGGCCCTGGAAACACCATATATTTT. Its protein is CASSPQGQGPGNTIYF.